The clone carrying this T cell receptor (beta chain) was seen only once. Compared with germline, one end of the junction differs, possibly owing to a read error. The CDR3 runs to 14 residues. The germline V gene encodes CDR1 SSHAT and CDR2 FNYEAQ (reference sequence). This specimen comes from a study of long-term antiretroviral therapy in people with HIV. On the study more broadly: The oldest samples precede the 2015 immediate-ART recommendation by about a decade.

Every participant gave one or more pre-ART and two or more post-ART PBMC samples. Before DNA extraction, 1-10 million cryopreserved PBMC were held in the samples. Survey level was the resolution at which the v3.0 immunoSEQ assay ran. About 35,000-55,000 T-cell genomes per sample were the sequencing target. Sequencing used immunoSEQ multiplex PCR; TCRdb keeps in-frame clones, though not all of them. This table holds about 25,000 clones, about 86% found once. The sequence was collected from a man aged 45-65 years with HIV. This chain links TRBV7-7 with TRBJ2-5, with 7 bases identical to TRBD2. The sample here was unsorted PBMCs, taken 1.2 years after starting antiretroviral therapy. In DNA, the CDR3 is TGTGCTAGCAGCCTGCGGGAGACAGCAGAGACCCAGTACTTC. Translated, it gives CASSLRETAETQYF.